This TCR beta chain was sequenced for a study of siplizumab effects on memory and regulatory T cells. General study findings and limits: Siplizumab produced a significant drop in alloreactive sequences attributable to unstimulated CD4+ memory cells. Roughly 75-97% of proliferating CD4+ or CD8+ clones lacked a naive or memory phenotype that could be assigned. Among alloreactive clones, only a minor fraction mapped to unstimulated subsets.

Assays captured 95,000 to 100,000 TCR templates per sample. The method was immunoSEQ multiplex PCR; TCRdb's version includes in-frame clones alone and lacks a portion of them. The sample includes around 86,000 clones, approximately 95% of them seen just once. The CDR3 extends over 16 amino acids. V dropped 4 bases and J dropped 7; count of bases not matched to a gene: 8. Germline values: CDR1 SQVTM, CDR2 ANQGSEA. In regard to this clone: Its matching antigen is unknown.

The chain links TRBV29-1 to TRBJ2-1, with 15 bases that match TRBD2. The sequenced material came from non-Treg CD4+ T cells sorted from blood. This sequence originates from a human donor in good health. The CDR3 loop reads CSVGGTSGRFGNEQFF. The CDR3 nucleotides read TGCAGCGTTGGGGGGACTAGCGGGAGGTTTGGGAATGAGCAGTTCTTC.